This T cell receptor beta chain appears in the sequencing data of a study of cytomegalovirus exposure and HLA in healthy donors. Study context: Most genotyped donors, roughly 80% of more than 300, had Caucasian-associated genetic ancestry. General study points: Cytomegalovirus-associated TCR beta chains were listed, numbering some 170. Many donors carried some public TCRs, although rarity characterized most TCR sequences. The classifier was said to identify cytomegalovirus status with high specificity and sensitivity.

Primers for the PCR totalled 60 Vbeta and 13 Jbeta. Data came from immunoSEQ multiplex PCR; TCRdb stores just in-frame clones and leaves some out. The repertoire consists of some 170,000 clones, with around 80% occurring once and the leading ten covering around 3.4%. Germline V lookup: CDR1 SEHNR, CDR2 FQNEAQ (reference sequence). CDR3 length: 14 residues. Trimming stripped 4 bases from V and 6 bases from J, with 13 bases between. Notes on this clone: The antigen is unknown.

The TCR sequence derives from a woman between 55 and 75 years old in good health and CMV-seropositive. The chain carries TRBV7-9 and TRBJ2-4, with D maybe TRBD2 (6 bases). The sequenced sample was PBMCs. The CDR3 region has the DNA TGTGCCAGCAGCTCCGGGACTCCAATAAACATTCAGTACTTC. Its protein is CASSSGTPINIQYF.